This TCR beta chain was obtained from a study of blood T cell repertoires in COVID-19. Germline CDR1 LGHNA, CDR2 YSLEER. The CDR3 covers 16 residues. V dropped 0 bases and J dropped 10; count of bases not matched to a gene: 9. Under the authors' procedure: Estimation of nucleated cell counts was performed using reference gene primer amplification. Some clones are missing from TCRdb's copy, which holds only in-frame ones; the method was immunoSEQ multiplex PCR. The DNA gave D and trimming, while V, J and clone size come from that table. The table records just under 350,000 clones, 87% of them present only once. In Seattle, patients joined the study during active infection and were tracked longitudinally.

The chain has TRBV4-3 and TRBJ2-1, with TRBD2 identical over 10 bases. The source of this sequence is a woman aged 45-59 years with COVID-19, enrolled during active disease. The specimen sequenced was peripheral blood. Here the CDR3 reads CASSQDWTSGQGEQFF. CDR3 nucleotides: TGCGCCAGCAGCCAAGATTGGACTAGCGGACAAGGGGAGCAGTTCTTC.